This is a list of T cell receptor beta chains from one sample in a study of blood T cell repertoires in COVID-19. Here immunoSEQ multiplex PCR was the method, and the copy in TCRdb shows in-frame clones only, minus some. The sample contains 80,000 or so clones, roughly 81% of which appear only once. Sample: peripheral blood. The receptors shown here come from a man aged 55-75 years with COVID-19, enrolled during active disease. Each CDR3 is given with its conserved first and last residue. A D gene is named only where the DNA matches it firmly. Size values are once, few and many counts, or a class for expanded clones, and some rows have none.

clone size	D gene	J gene	V gene	CDR3 protein	CDR3 DNA
NA	TRBD1	TRBJ2-5	TRBV10-3	CAISDQGERETQYF	TGTGCCATCAGTGATCAGGGGGAACGAGAGACCCAGTACTTC
NA	TRBD2	TRBJ2-1	TRBV6-5	CASRPTSGGGNEQFF	TGTGCCAGCAGGCCAACTAGCGGGGGGGGGAATGAGCAGTTCTTC
few	NA	TRBJ1-5	TRBV7-2	CASSLDQGGQPQHF	TGTGCCAGCAGCTTAGACCAGGGCGGTCAGCCCCAGCATTTT
NA	TRBD2	TRBJ2-3	TRBV7-9	CASRKTSGSSDTQYF	TGTGCCAGCAGGAAGACTAGCGGGAGCTCAGATACGCAGTATTTT
NA	NA	TRBJ1-2	TRBV28	CASSYQAYGYTF	TGTGCCAGCAGTTATCAGGCGTATGGCTACACCTTC
NA	TRBD1	TRBJ1-1	TRBV10-3	CAISESQGVRAEAFF	TGTGCCATCAGTGAGTCACAGGGGGTGAGGGCTGAAGCTTTCTTT
NA	TRBD1	TRBJ2-3	TRBV5-6	CASSRRTGGADTQYF	TGTGCCAGCAGCCGACGGACAGGGGGCGCAGATACGCAGTATTTT
NA	TRBD2	TRBJ2-7	TRBV6-5	CASNRDYSYEQYF	TGTGCCAGCAACCGGGACTACTCCTACGAGCAGTACTTC
NA	NA	TRBJ1-5	TRBV28	CASTGTSNQPQHF	TGTGCCAGCACAGGGACATCGAATCAGCCCCAGCATTTT
NA	TRBD1	TRBJ1-4	TRBV3-1/TRBV3-2	CASSNQGVVEKLFF	TGTGCCAGCAGCAACCAGGGGGTAGTTGAAAAACTGTTTTTT
NA	TRBD1	TRBJ1-3	TRBV5-1	CASSGPLDRAAGNTIYF	TGCGCCAGCAGCGGACCCCTGGACAGGGCGGCTGGAAACACCATATATTTT
NA	TRBD2	TRBJ2-7	TRBV2	CASSESSGGFYEQYF	TGTGCCAGCAGTGAGTCTAGCGGGGGTTTCTACGAGCAGTACTTC
NA	TRBD1	TRBJ2-1	TRBV24-1	CATSDPLATGDMQFF	TGTGCCACCAGTGATCCCCTTGCAACAGGGGATATGCAGTTCTTC
NA	NA	TRBJ1-3	TRBV18	CASSPRSGDSGNTIYF	TGTGCCAGCTCACCCCGGTCGGGGGACTCTGGAAACACCATATATTTT
NA	NA	TRBJ1-4	TRBV29-1	CSGGDGPFEKLFF	TGCAGCGGCGGGGACGGGCCGTTTGAAAAACTGTTTTTT
NA	NA	TRBJ1-1	TRBV3-1/TRBV3-2	CASSSTGSNTEAFF	TGTGCCAGCAGCTCGACAGGATCAAACACTGAAGCTTTCTTT
NA	TRBD2	TRBJ2-2	TRBV19	CASSIDTGGPTGELFF	TGTGCCAGTAGTATAGACACGGGAGGGCCCACCGGGGAGCTGTTTTTT
NA	NA	TRBJ1-1	TRBV7-3	CASSLGQNTEAFF	TGTGCCAGCAGCTTGGGACAAAACACTGAAGCTTTCTTT
NA	TRBD2	TRBJ2-1	TRBV5-1	CASSLEPSASGSLTFF	TGCGCCAGCAGCTTGGAACCCTCGGCTAGCGGGAGCCTCACGTTCTTC
NA	NA	TRBJ2-3	TRBV19	CASSTRQVWTDTQYF	TGTGCCAGTAGTACCCGACAGGTTTGGACAGATACGCAGTATTTT
NA	TRBD1	TRBJ2-3	TRBV11-2	CASSSGQGGFIDTQYF	TGTGCCAGCAGCTCGGGACAGGGAGGTTTTATAGATACGCAGTATTTT
once	TRBD1	TRBJ1-4	TRBV19	CATKPERQGDEKLFF	TGTGCCACAAAACCGGAACGACAGGGGGATGAAAAACTGTTTTTT
once	TRBD1	TRBJ2-1	TRBV15	CATSGKGTVNNEQFF	TGTGCCACCAGCGGGAAGGGGACAGTAAACAATGAGCAGTTCTTC
few	NA	TRBJ1-1	TRBV28	CASRPTGGGTEAFF	TGTGCCAGCAGACCAACCGGGGGAGGGACTGAAGCTTTCTTT
NA	NA	TRBJ1-2	TRBV28	CASSHLMRGGGYTF	TGTGCCAGCAGTCACCTTATGAGGGGAGGTGGCTACACCTTC
once	TRBD2	TRBJ2-5	TRBV3-1/TRBV3-2	CASSQRLAGGKETQYF	TGTGCCAGCAGCCAACGACTAGCGGGGGGGAAAGAGACCCAGTACTTC
NA	TRBD1	TRBJ2-7	TRBV19	CASSLQGINYEQYF	TGTGCCAGTAGCCTACAGGGGATTAACTACGAGCAGTACTTC
NA	TRBD1	TRBJ1-2	TRBV3-1/TRBV3-2	CASSRGTGNYGYTF	TGTGCCAGCAGCCGGGGGACAGGTAACTATGGCTACACCTTC
NA	TRBD2	TRBJ2-1	TRBV14	CASSPLGLAGNDNEQFF	TGTGCCAGCAGCCCGCTCGGACTAGCGGGAAACGACAATGAGCAGTTCTTC
NA	NA	TRBJ2-3	TRBV6-5	CASSYADRDTQYF	TGTGCCAGCAGTTACGCCGACAGGGATACGCAGTATTTT
once	NA	TRBJ1-4	TRBV3-1/TRBV3-2	CASSHLGGTNEKLFF	TGTGCCAGCAGCCACCTGGGGGGGACTAATGAAAAACTGTTTTTT
few	NA	TRBJ1-2	TRBV28	CASSRPGDHYGYTF	TGTGCCAGCAGTCGCCCGGGGGACCACTATGGCTACACCTTC
NA	NA	TRBJ2-1	TRBV7-6	CASSSRIRREQFF	TGTGCCAGCAGCTCCCGCATCCGCAGGGAGCAGTTCTTC
NA	NA	TRBJ1-2	TRBV28	CASSGPGLWAYGYTF	TGTGCCAGCAGTGGCCCGGGACTTTGGGCCTATGGCTACACCTTC
NA	TRBD1	TRBJ1-1	TRBV18	CASSPPPQGAAEAFF	TGTGCCAGCTCACCACCCCCCCAGGGGGCGGCTGAAGCTTTCTTT
few	NA	TRBJ2-7	TRBV10-1	CASQSGDTYEQYF	TGCGCCAGCCAGAGCGGCGATACCTACGAGCAGTACTTC
NA	NA	TRBJ2-5	TRBV30	CAWKPGTWGTQYF	TGTGCCTGGAAACCCGGGACTTGGGGGACCCAGTACTTC
NA	NA	TRBJ2-5	TRBV5-1	CASSLVQREQETQYF	TGCGCCAGCAGCTTGGTGCAGCGAGAGCAAGAGACCCAGTACTTC
NA	TRBD2	TRBJ2-5	TRBV28	CASSSSLAGRETQYF	TGTGCCAGCAGTTCGTCACTAGCGGGGAGGGAGACCCAGTACTTC
NA	NA	TRBJ2-5	TRBV4-2	CASSHGQLYQETQYF	TGTGCCAGCAGCCACGGACAGCTGTACCAAGAGACCCAGTACTTC
few	TRBD1	TRBJ2-1	TRBV7-6	CASSLWVPGGSEQFF	TGTGCCAGCAGCTTGTGGGTGCCAGGGGGCAGTGAGCAGTTCTTC
NA	NA	TRBJ2-7	TRBV5-1	CASSLANRGLYEQYF	TGCGCCAGCAGCTTGGCCAACAGGGGACTCTACGAGCAGTACTTC
NA	NA	TRBJ1-1	TRBV19	CASSMAGDLNTEAFF	TGTGCCAGTAGTATGGCAGGGGATTTGAACACTGAAGCTTTCTTT
few	NA	TRBJ2-2	TRBV5-4	CASSYGGAGELFF	TGTGCCAGCAGCTACGGGGGAGCGGGGGAGCTGTTTTTT
NA	TRBD1	TRBJ1-1	TRBV9	CASSVGQGTMNTEAFF	TGTGCCAGCAGCGTAGGACAGGGCACAATGAACACTGAAGCTTTCTTT